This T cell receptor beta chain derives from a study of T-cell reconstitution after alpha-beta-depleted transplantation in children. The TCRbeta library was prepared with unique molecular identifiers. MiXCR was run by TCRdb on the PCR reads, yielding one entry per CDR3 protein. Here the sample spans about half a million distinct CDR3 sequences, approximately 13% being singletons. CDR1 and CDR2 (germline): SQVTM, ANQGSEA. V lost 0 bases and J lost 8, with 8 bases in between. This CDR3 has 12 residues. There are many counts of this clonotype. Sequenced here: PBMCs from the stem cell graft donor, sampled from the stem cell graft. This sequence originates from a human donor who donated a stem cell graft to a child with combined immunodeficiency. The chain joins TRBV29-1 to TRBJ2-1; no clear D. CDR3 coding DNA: TGCAGCGTTGAAGAGAAGGGTGATGAGCAGTTCTTC. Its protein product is CSVEEKGDEQFF.